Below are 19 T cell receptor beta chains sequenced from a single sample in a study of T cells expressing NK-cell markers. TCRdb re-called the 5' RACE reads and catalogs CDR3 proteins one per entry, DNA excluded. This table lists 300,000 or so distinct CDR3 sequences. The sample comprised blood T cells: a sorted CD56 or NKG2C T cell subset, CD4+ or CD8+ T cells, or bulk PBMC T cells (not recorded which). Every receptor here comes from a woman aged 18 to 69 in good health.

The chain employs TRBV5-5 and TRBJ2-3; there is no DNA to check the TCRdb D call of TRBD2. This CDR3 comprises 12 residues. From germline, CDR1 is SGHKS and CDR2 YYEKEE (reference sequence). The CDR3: CASSPGLAAQYF.

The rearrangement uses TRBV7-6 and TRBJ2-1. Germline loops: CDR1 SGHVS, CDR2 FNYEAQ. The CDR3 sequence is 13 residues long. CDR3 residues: CASSLEARNEQFF.

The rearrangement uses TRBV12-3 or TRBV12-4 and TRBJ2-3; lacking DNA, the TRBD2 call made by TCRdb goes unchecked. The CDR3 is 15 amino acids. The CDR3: CASKPGLGSVDTQYF.

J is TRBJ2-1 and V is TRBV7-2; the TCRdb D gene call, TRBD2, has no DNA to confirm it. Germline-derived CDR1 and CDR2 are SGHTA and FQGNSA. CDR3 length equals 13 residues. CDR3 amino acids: CASSLTGTSEQFF.

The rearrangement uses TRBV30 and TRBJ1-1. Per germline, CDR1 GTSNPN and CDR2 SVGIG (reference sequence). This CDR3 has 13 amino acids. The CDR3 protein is CAWRSLRSGEAFF.

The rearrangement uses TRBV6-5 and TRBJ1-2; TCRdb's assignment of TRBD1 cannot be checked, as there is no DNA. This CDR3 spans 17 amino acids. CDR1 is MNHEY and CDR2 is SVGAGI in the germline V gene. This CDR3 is CASSYSPRRSTFYGYTF.

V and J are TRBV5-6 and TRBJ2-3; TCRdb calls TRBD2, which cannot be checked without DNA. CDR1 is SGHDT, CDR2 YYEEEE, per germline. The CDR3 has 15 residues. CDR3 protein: CASHGRWEKTDTQYF.

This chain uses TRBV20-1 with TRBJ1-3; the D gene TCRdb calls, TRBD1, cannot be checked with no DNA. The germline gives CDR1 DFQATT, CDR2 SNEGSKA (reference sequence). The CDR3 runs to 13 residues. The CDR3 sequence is CSARRDAGNTIYF.

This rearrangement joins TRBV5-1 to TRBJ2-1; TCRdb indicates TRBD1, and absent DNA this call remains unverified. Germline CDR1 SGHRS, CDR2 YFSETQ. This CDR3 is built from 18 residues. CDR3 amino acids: CASSLGAQTHPSYNEQFF.

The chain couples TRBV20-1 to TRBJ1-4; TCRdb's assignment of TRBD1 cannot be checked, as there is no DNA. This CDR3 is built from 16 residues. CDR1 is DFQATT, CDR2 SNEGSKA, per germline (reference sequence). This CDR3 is CSARPRPGATNEKLFF.

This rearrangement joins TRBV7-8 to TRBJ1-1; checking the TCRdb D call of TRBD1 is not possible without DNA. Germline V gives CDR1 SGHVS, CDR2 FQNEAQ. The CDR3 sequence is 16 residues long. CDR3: CASSGPSTGVNTEAFF.

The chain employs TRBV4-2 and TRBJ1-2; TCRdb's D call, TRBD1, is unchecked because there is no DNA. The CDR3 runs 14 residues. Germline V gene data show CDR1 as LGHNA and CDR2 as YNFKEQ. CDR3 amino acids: CASSPRQNNYGYTF.

CDR3 loop: CASRPRTTPETQYF. The chain combines TRBV7-8 with TRBJ2-5; TCRdb reports TRBD1, a call that lacks DNA to check it against. Looked up from germline, CDR1 is SGHVS and CDR2 is FQNEAQ. The CDR3 consists of 14 residues.

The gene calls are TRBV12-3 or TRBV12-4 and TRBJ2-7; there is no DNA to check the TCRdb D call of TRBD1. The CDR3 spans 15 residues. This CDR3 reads CASSLGAGRTYEQYF.

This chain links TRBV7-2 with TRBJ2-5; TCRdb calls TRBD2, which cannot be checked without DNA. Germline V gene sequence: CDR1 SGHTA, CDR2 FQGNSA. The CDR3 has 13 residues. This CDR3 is CASAGLARETQYF.

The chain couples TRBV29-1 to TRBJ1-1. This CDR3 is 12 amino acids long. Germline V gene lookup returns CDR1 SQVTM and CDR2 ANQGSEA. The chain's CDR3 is CSGAVVNTEAFF.

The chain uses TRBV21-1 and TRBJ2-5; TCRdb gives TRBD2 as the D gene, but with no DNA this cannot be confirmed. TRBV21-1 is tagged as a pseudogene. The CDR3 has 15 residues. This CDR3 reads CASSKCGSHQETQYF.

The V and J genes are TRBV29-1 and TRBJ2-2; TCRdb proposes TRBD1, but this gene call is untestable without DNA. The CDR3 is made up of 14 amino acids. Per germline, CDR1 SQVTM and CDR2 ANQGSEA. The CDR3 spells CSVSGGLNTGELFF.

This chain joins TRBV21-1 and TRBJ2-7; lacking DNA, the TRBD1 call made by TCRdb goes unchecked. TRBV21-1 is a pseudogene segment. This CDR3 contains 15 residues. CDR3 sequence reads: CASSTGTGEFHEQYF.